This T cell receptor (beta chain) originates from a study of T cell repertoires in cytomegalovirus infection. Points on this clonotype: Its antigen is not identified.

One entry per CDR3 protein results from TCRdb running MiXCR on the reads. The sample yields fewer than 650,000 distinct CDR3 sequences, 40% seen once. The germline CDR1 and CDR2 sequences are LGHNA and YSLEER. The CDR3 runs 17 residues. Trimming removed 2 bases from V and 7 bases from J; junction bases left unmatched: 15. This chain links TRBV4-3 with TRBJ2-7, with 9 bases that match TRBD2. This sample comprised cultured PBMCs, obtained from culture after CMV antigen stimulation. The receptor comes from a human donor in good health (CMV status not recorded). Some clones in this sample may be carry-over from other donors' samples. The CDR3 sequence is CASSQLVSGSTAAEQYF. Here the CDR3 DNA reads TGCGCCAGCAGCCAACTTGTTAGCGGGAGCACAGCGGCTGAGCAGTACTTC.